Reported below is one T cell receptor (beta chain). The CDR3 length is 15 residues. V was clipped by 1 base and J by 0 bases, with 9 bases between them. Germline loops: CDR1 MGHRA, CDR2 YSYEKL. According to the study, genomic DNA was the template for TCR beta VDJ and CDR3 profiling. TCRdb reprocessed the reads with MiXCR, giving one entry per CDR3 protein. The table includes about 130,000 distinct CDR3 sequences, roughly 50% detected once. These data belong to a study of CD8+CD57+ T cells in acquired aplastic anemia. The V call is TRBV4-1, the J call TRBJ1-2; D is unclear. Sequenced material: sorted CD4+, CD8+, or CD8+CD57+ T cells (not recorded which) from PBMCs. This receptor was taken from a human donor in good health, serving as a control. The CDR3 protein is CASSQAPPANYGYTF. CDR3 in DNA: TGCGCCAGCAGCCAAGCACCACCTGCTAACTATGGCTACACCTTC.